These 20 T cell receptor beta chains came from one sample sequenced in a study of T cell changes during pregnancy in multiple sclerosis. Clones were sequenced by immunoSEQ multiplex PCR, and TCRdb holds only the in-frame ones, with some missing. The data contain around 100,000 clones, 92% of them singletons. The sequenced sample was peripheral blood, obtained after pregnancy. The receptors derive from a female donor with multiple sclerosis, enrolled in a pregnancy study.

The rearrangement links TRBV6-5 to TRBJ2-5; possible D gene TRBD1, 6 bases. Trimming took off 7 bases at V and 5 bases at J, with 14 bases between the two ends. The germline CDR1 and CDR2 sequences are MNHEY and SVGAGI. The CDR3 extends over 13 amino acids. CDR3 DNA sequence: TGTGCCAGCACCCCACAGGGTGGGGAGACCCAGTACTTC. Residues: CASTPQGGETQYF.

This chain uses TRBV10-3 with TRBJ2-1; D uncertain. The germline CDR1 and CDR2 sequences are ENHRY and SYGVKD. CDR3 length equals 15 residues. The ends were cut back, 0 bases at V and 2 bases at J, with 8 bases in the middle. CDR3 region: CAISESGGPYNEQFF. DNA of the CDR3: TGTGCCATCAGTGAGTCTGGCGGTCCCTACAATGAGCAGTTCTTC.

This chain connects TRBV9 to TRBJ2-5, with TRBD1 matching 9 bases. Germline lookup yields CDR1 SGDLS and CDR2 YYNGEE. V shed 2 bases and J 3 bases; nucleotides not matched to a gene: 5. The CDR3 loop spans 15 amino acids. The CDR3 bases are TGTGCCAGCAGCGTTGCTACAGGGGGCGAAGAGACCCAGTACTTC. Residues: CASSVATGGEETQYF.

The chain recombines TRBV19 with TRBJ2-2, with 11 bases lining up with TRBD2. The trim removed 5 bases at V and 5 bases at J, leaving 4 bases unmatched. The CDR3 totals 15 residues. Germline V gene sequence: CDR1 LNHDA, CDR2 SQIVND (reference sequence). The CDR3 coding sequence is TGTGCCAGTAGTTTAGCGGGGGGGCCAACCGGGGAGCTGTTTTTT. Translation: CASSLAGGPTGELFF.

The CDR3 DNA reads TGTGCCAGCAGTTTAGCTAGCGGGAGAGTCCGCTCCTACGAGCAGTACTTC. Translating it yields CASSLASGRVRSYEQYF. This rearrangement joins TRBV28 to TRBJ2-7; 10 nucleotides align to TRBD2. Germline lookup yields CDR1 MDHEN and CDR2 SYDVKM. V trimming: 2 bases; J trimming: 0 bases; junction bases outside the gene matches: 7. This CDR3 spans 17 amino acids.

This rearrangement joins TRBV11-2 to TRBJ2-5; 15 nucleotides agree with TRBD2. V lost 0 bases to trimming and J lost 5 bases; unmatched junction nucleotides: 7. The CDR3 runs 18 residues. Germline CDR1 SGHAT, CDR2 FQNNGV. CDR3 sequence (DNA): TGTGCCAGCAGCTTAGAAAGGACTAGCGGGAGGGCCTGGGAGACCCAGTACTTC. Translation: CASSLERTSGRAWETQYF.

The chain recombines TRBV21-1 with TRBJ2-1; the D call of TRBD1 is as the table states it, not checked on the DNA. TRBV21-1 is designated a pseudogene. The CDR3 sequence is 16 residues long. CDR3 in amino acids: CASSKRGGRANNEQFF. CDR3 nucleotide sequence: TGTGCCAGCAGCAAAAGGGGCGGCAGGGCGAACAATGAGCAGTTCTTC.

This rearrangement joins TRBV4-2 to TRBJ1-2, with 7 bases identical to TRBD1. Looked up from germline, CDR1 is LGHNA and CDR2 is YNFKEQ. The CDR3 is made up of 16 amino acids. V trimming: 0 bases; J trimming: 3 bases; junction bases outside the gene matches: 7. The CDR3 nucleotides read TGTGCCAGCAGCCAAGATGTTCGACAGGGCCACTATGGCTACACCTTC. Its protein is CASSQDVRQGHYGYTF.

This chain links TRBV2 with TRBJ1-3, with 8 bases identical to TRBD1. V dropped 5 bases and J dropped 2; count of bases not matched to a gene: 2. The germline gives CDR1 SNHLY, CDR2 FYNNEI. The CDR3 is 14 amino acids. This chain's CDR3 is CASSPRGPGNTIYF. The DNA of the CDR3 is TGTGCCAGCAGTCCCAGGGGGCCTGGAAACACCATATATTTT.

This clone came up once. The chain is built from TRBV12-5 and TRBJ2-7; 7 nucleotides align to TRBD1. Losses at the gene ends were 1 base for V and 7 bases for J; bases not matched to a gene: 10. The CDR3 has 15 amino acids. Germline-derived CDR1 and CDR2 are LGHNT and FRNRAP. The CDR3 loop is CASGLGSGTATEQYF. The CDR3 nucleotides read TGTGCTAGTGGTTTGGGTTCCGGGACAGCGACTGAGCAGTACTTC. Full variable domain (remainder filled in from reference TRBV12-5 and TRBJ2-7): DARVTQTPRHKVTEMGQEVTMRCQPILGHNTVFWYRQTMMQGLELLAYFRNRAPLDDSGMPKDRFSAEMPDATLATLKIQPSEPRDSAVYFCASGLGSGTATEQYFGPGTRLTVT.

The chain couples TRBV27 to TRBJ2-6; 9 bases map to TRBD1. The germline V gene encodes CDR1 MNHEY and CDR2 SMNVEV (reference sequence). The CDR3 runs 18 residues. The trim removed 0 bases at V and 4 bases at J, leaving 7 bases unmatched. In nucleotides, the CDR3 is TGTGCCAGCAGTTTATCGCCGGGACAGGGAGCAGGGGCCAACGTCCTGACTTTC. This encodes CASSLSPGQGAGANVLTF.

The chain carries TRBV7-9 and TRBJ2-3, with D maybe TRBD2 (7 bases). From germline, CDR1 is SEHNR and CDR2 FQNEAQ (reference sequence). This CDR3 is 16 amino acids long. Trimming removed 7 bases at V and 0 bases at J, with 17 bases between. The CDR3 region has the DNA TGTGCCAGCACCTGGGTGGGGGGGCGTAGCACAGATACGCAGTATTTT. Translated: CASTWVGGRSTDTQYF. Full variable domain (remainder filled in from reference TRBV7-9 and TRBJ2-3): DTGVSQNPRHKITKRGQNVTFRCDPISEHNRLYWYRQTLGQGPEFLTYFQNEAQLEKSRLLSDRFSAERPKGSFSTLEIQRTEQGDSAMYLCASTWVGGRSTDTQYFGPGTRLTVL.

The gene calls are TRBV5-4 and TRBJ2-2; tentative D call: TRBD1 (6 bases). The ends were cut back, 4 bases at V and 4 bases at J, with 20 bases in the middle. Germline V CDR1 and CDR2: SGHNT, YYREEE (reference sequence). The CDR3 sequence is 17 residues long. The CDR3 coding sequence is TGTGCCAGCAGCCCTAATATAAACACAGGGTTCACCGGGGAGCTGTTTTTT. Translation: CASSPNINTGFTGELFF. Full variable domain (rest looked up from reference TRBV5-4 and TRBJ2-2): ETGVTQSPTHLIKTRGQQVTLRCSSQSGHNTVSWYQQALGQGPQFIFQYYREEENGRGNFPPRFSGLQFPNYSSELNVNALELDDSALYLCASSPNINTGFTGELFFGEGSRLTVL.

The chain recombines TRBV19 with TRBJ1-1; possible D gene TRBD1, 5 bases. Germline CDR1 is LNHDA and CDR2 is SQIVND (reference sequence). Trimming shortened V by 3 bases and J by 2 bases, and 10 bases separated the two germline ends. CDR3 size: 14 residues. The CDR3 nucleotides are TGTGCCAGTAGTATTAGACAGTCCAACACTGAAGCTTTCTTT. Translated, it gives CASSIRQSNTEAFF.

This chain connects TRBV11-2 to TRBJ2-1; D is possibly TRBD2 (6 bases). Trimming removed 1 base at V and 4 bases at J, with 8 bases between. This CDR3 spans 14 amino acids. Per the germline V gene, CDR1 is SGHAT and CDR2 is FQNNGV. CDR3 sequence: CASSLAGEYNEQFF. The CDR3 nucleotides read TGTGCCAGCAGCTTAGCGGGGGAATACAATGAGCAGTTCTTC.

The chain uses TRBV5-1 and TRBJ1-1; D is unclear. This CDR3 is built from 13 residues. V lost 4 bases to trimming and J lost 4 bases, with 11 bases between them. CDR1 SGHRS and CDR2 YFSETQ come from the germline V gene. The CDR3 sequence: CASSDAGGTEAFF. DNA for the CDR3: TGCGCCAGCAGCGATGCAGGAGGCACTGAAGCTTTCTTT.

The chain uses TRBV20-1 and TRBJ1-2; no clear D gene. The V gene's germline CDR1 is DFQATT and CDR2 SNEGSKA (reference sequence). This CDR3 region has 10 residues. The CDR3 DNA is TGCGTGTCCAACGCGTATGGCTACACCTTC. This codes for CVSNAYGYTF.

The chain employs TRBV19 and TRBJ1-1; the D is unclear. The CDR3 length is 12 residues. V was pared by 10 bases and J by 4 bases, with 13 bases between. The germline CDR1 and CDR2 sequences are LNHDA and SQIVND (reference sequence). The CDR3 loop reads CATDGLGTEAFF. The CDR3 nucleotides read TGTGCCACCGACGGGTTGGGCACTGAAGCTTTCTTT.

The rearrangement links TRBV7-9 to TRBJ2-1, with 8 nucleotides matching TRBD1. Trimming took 5 bases from V and 2 from J; bases not matched to a gene: 5. The germline V gene encodes CDR1 SEHNR and CDR2 FQNEAQ (reference sequence). There are 15 residues in the CDR3. The CDR3 reads CASSPGQGTYNEQFF. For the CDR3, the DNA is TGTGCCAGCAGCCCCGGACAGGGAACCTACAATGAGCAGTTCTTC.

The CDR3 loop is CASEPSHEQFF. The CDR3 bases are TGTGCCAGCGAGCCTTCGCATGAGCAGTTCTTC. This sequence joins TRBV5-8 and TRBJ2-1; no clear D. Trimming cost V 7 bases and J 8 bases, with 10 bases left between them. Germline V CDR1 and CDR2: SGHTS, YDEGEE. The CDR3 is 11 residues long.